This T cell receptor (beta chain) was recovered during a study of T cells in localized non-small cell lung cancer. Study-level findings and limits: Peak T cell clonality was found in uninvolved adjacent lung, exceeding tumor. One tumor region alone was sequenced, and heterogeneity therefore remains possible.

CDR3 length equals 13 residues. Germline V gene data show CDR1 as SGHVS and CDR2 as FQNEAQ. Trimming stripped 10 bases from V and 2 bases from J, with 14 bases between. Worth noting for this clone: Its target is not known.

TCRdb's copy holds only in-frame clones and misses some; the assay was immunoSEQ multiplex PCR. This table has 38,000 or so clones, 81% appearing once. The specimen comprised peripheral blood mononuclear cells, sampled before any cancer treatment. V is TRBV7-8 and J is TRBJ1-1; possible D gene TRBD1, 6 bases. The clonotype originates from a male donor aged 60 or over with stage II lung adenocarcinoma. This CDR3 reads CATRLQGNTEAFF. The CDR3 DNA sequence: TGTGCCACCCGACTACAGGGAAACACTGAAGCTTTCTTT.